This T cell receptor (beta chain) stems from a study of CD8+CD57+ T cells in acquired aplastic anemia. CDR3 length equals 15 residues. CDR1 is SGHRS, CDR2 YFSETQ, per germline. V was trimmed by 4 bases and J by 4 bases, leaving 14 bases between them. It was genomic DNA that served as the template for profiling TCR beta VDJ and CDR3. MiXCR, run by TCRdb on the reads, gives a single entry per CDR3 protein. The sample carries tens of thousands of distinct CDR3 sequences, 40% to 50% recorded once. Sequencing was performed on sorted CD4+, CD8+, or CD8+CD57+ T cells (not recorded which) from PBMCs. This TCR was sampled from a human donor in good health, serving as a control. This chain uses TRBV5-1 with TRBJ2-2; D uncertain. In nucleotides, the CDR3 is TGCGCCAGCAGCCGGCTCCGTGATTCCACCGGGGAGCTGTTTTTT. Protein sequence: CASSRLRDSTGELFF.